This T cell receptor (beta chain) stems from a study of T cell responses to AZD1222 COVID-19 vaccine. Study summary: Some second doses came at about 4 weeks and others at about 12 weeks; these were pooled. Notes on the study in general: Donor demographics were predominantly white British with a female majority; clonal diversity may be underestimated. With two AZD1222 doses given, Spike-specific TCR breadth and depth both rose.

Of note for this clone: Its antigen remains unknown.

CDR1 SGHTA and CDR2 FQGNSA come from the germline V gene. The CDR3 is made up of 18 amino acids. V gave up 5 bases and J gave up 7 bases; unmatched junction bases: 16. Clones were read by immunoSEQ multiplex PCR, and TCRdb kept only the in-frame ones, dropping some. Of around 150,000 clones listed, about 91% are singletons. This clonotype originated in an adult in good health. This material consisted of peripheral blood, taken on day 0 of AZD1222 vaccination. The chain joins TRBV7-2 to TRBJ2-2; 10 bases line up with TRBD2. The CDR3 DNA sequence: TGTGCCAGCAGCGGGGGACTAGCGTCTACACGCGAGGACGGGGAGCTGTTTTTT. Its protein product is CASSGGLASTREDGELFF.